These T cell receptor beta chains were read from a single sample in a study of PD-1 blockade in classical Hodgkin lymphoma. Assay used: immunoSEQ multiplex PCR; TCRdb lists only in-frame clones, some missing. Among nearly 25,000 clones listed, 80% were seen once. Material: peripheral blood mononuclear cells (PBMCs), obtained at baseline. Source of these receptors: a human donor with classical Hodgkin lymphoma. Both conserved end residues are trimmed from each CDR3. Each record gives: V gene, J gene, CDR3 protein.

TRBV4-3	TRBJ2-1	ASSPQGGPFYNEQF
TRBV4-2	TRBJ1-3	ASSPSGPSSGNTIY
TRBV5-5	TRBJ2-7	ASSLVGYEQY
TRBV7-3	TRBJ2-7	ASSLGVNEQY
TRBV28	TRBJ1-5	ASRNRGIFNQPQH
TRBV4-3	TRBJ2-6	ASSQDGTGSGGANVLT
TRBV7-9	TRBJ2-3	ASSLEGSTDTQY
TRBV5-1	TRBJ2-3	ASSGTAVTDTQY
TRBV7-6	TRBJ1-1	ASSFPNTEAF
TRBV28	TRBJ2-2	ASSFWGIGQFTGELF